These 21 T cell receptor beta chains share one sample of origin, sequenced in a study of blood T cell repertoires in COVID-19. Method: immunoSEQ multiplex PCR; TCRdb's copy keeps in-frame clones and lacks some. The data contain about 99,000 clones, about 92% of them singletons. The sequencing input was peripheral blood. These receptors all come from a woman of 80 years or more in a cohort sampled during active COVID-19.

Written as DNA, the CDR3 is TGTGCCAGCAGCCCCCCCAGAAACACTGAAGCTTTCTTT. Translation gives CASSPPRNTEAFF. This sequence joins TRBV11-2 and TRBJ1-1; D unclear. From germline, CDR1 is SGHAT and CDR2 FQNNGV. CDR3 size: 13 residues. V was shortened by 5 bases and J by 2 bases, with 9 bases between the two germline ends.

The V call is TRBV2, the J call TRBJ1-1, with D hard to call. Trimming left V 6 bases short and J 3 bases short, with 17 bases between. The germline V gene has CDR1 SNHLY and CDR2 FYNNEI. CDR3 length: 15 amino acids. The CDR3 DNA reads as TGTGCCAGCAGGGTAGGGCCCGGGAAGGACACTGAAGCTTTCTTT. Protein sequence: CASRVGPGKDTEAFF.

J is TRBJ1-1 and V is TRBV5-1, with D possibly matching TRBD1 (5 bases). V was trimmed by 0 bases and J by 8 bases, leaving 29 bases between them. Looked up from germline, CDR1 is SGHRS and CDR2 is YFSETQ. CDR3 size: 19 residues. This CDR3 is CASSLAPVGVGGGGREAFF. In nucleotides, the CDR3 is TGCGCCAGCAGCTTGGCGCCTGTGGGGGTTGGCGGCGGAGGGCGGGAAGCTTTCTTT.

This rearrangement joins TRBV2 to TRBJ2-5, with 8 bases that match TRBD1. Germline V gene data show CDR1 as SNHLY and CDR2 as FYNNEI. J lost 13 bases, V lost 6 bases, and 7 bases had no gene match. This CDR3 comprises 11 residues. CDR3 bases: TGTGCCAGCAGGGCTGACAGGGGACTGTACTTC. Translated: CASRADRGLYF.

The chain employs TRBV7-9 and TRBJ2-3; the match to TRBD2 covers 7 bases. The V segment lost 3 bases and the J segment 7 bases; nucleotides outside the gene matches: 10. Germline CDR1 SEHNR, CDR2 FQNEAQ (reference sequence). The CDR3 totals 15 residues. Here the CDR3 reads CASSLGRDGSYTQYF. CDR3 coding DNA: TGTGCCAGCAGCTTGGGGAGGGACGGCTCGTATACGCAGTATTTT.

The rearrangement uses TRBV28 and TRBJ1-1; TRBD1 matches 7 bases. CDR1 is MDHEN and CDR2 is SYDVKM in the germline V gene. Germline trimming cut 6 bases from V and 2 bases from J; bases unmatched to any gene: 9. This CDR3 has 15 residues. The CDR3 reads CASSPGGRVNTEAFF. The CDR3 coding sequence is TGTGCCAGCAGCCCAGGGGGAAGAGTCAACACTGAAGCTTTCTTT.

This clone came up once. The rearrangement joins TRBV10-2 to TRBJ2-5; 7 bases align to TRBD2. The V gene end was trimmed by 4 bases and the J gene end by 4 bases; junction bases not matched to a gene: 15. Germline-derived CDR1 and CDR2 are WSHSY and SAAADI. The CDR3 is 17 amino acids. Here the CDR3 DNA reads TGCGCCAGCAGTGCAGACGGTTTTTCGGGGGGTGGAGAGACCCAGTACTTC. It yields the protein CASSADGFSGGGETQYF.

The chain combines TRBV9 with TRBJ2-3, with 10 bases lining up with TRBD1. Germline V gives CDR1 SGDLS, CDR2 YYNGEE. Trimming at V came to 0 bases and at J to 3 bases, leaving 7 bases not matched to a gene. This CDR3 has 17 residues. The CDR3 coding sequence is TGTGCCAGCAGCGTAGCCCCCGGGGGACAGGGGACAGATACGCAGTATTTT. It codes for CASSVAPGGQGTDTQYF.

The chain employs TRBV3-1 (or the pseudogene TRBV3-2) and TRBJ2-7, with 9 bases identical to TRBD2. The length of the CDR3 is 14 residues. V shed 4 bases, J shed 0 bases, and the junction held 1 base outside the gene matches. CDR1 is LGHDT, CDR2 YNNKEL, per germline (reference sequence). The CDR3 sequence: CASSLSGSSYEQYF. CDR3 nucleotides: TGTGCCAGCAGCCTTAGCGGGAGCTCCTACGAGCAGTACTTC.

V is TRBV19 and J is TRBJ1-2; TRBD1 might be the D (5 bases). V shed 6 bases and J shed 2 bases, with 7 bases lying between them. Germline V gene sequence: CDR1 LNHDA, CDR2 SQIVND (reference sequence). This CDR3 spans 12 amino acids. The CDR3: CASRTVNYGYTF. Here the CDR3 DNA reads TGTGCCAGTAGGACAGTAAACTATGGCTACACCTTC.

The V call is TRBV5-1, the J call TRBJ1-1; D is ambiguous. CDR1 SGHRS and CDR2 YFSETQ come from the germline V gene. The V end was cut by 2 bases, the J end by 11 bases, with 10 bases between. CDR3 length equals 11 residues. DNA of the CDR3: TGCGCCAGCAGCTTTGGGAGTGTGGCTTTCTTT. Translation gives CASSFGSVAFF. Complete variable domain (other parts from reference TRBV5-1 and TRBJ1-1): KAGVTQTPRYLIKTRGQQVTLSCSPISGHRSVSWYQQTPGQGLQFLFEYFSETQRNKGNFPGRFSGRQFSNSRSEMNVSTLELGDSALYLCASSFGSVAFFGQGTRLTVV.

The rearrangement uses TRBV2 and TRBJ2-2, with 7 nucleotides matching TRBD1. Germline values: CDR1 SNHLY, CDR2 FYNNEI. J lost 2 bases, V lost 6 bases, and 6 bases had no gene match. This CDR3 comprises 15 residues. CDR3 region: CASRAGTANTGELFF. In DNA, the CDR3 is TGTGCCAGCAGAGCCGGGACAGCCAACACCGGGGAGCTGTTTTTT. Complete variable domain (other parts from reference TRBV2 and TRBJ2-2): EPEVTQTPSHQVTQMGQEVILRCVPISNHLYFYWYRQILGQKVEFLVSFYNNEISEKSEIFDDQFSVERPDGSNFTLKIRSTKLEDSAMYFCASRAGTANTGELFFGEGSRLTVL.

This CDR3 is CASSLGAPGGNQPQHF. CDR3 DNA sequence: TGCGCCAGCAGCCTCGGAGCCCCGGGGGGCAATCAGCCCCAGCATTTT. The V and J genes are TRBV5-1 and TRBJ1-5; weak D call: TRBD1 (5 bases). From germline, CDR1 is SGHRS and CDR2 YFSETQ. The length of the CDR3 is 16 residues. V was shortened by 4 bases and J by 2 bases, with 16 bases between the two germline ends.

As regards this clone: The sample carries other DNA sequences with the same CDR3. The chain is built from TRBV5-1 and TRBJ1-4; 10 nucleotides agree with TRBD1. Germline CDR1 reads SGHRS; CDR2 reads YFSETQ. Unmatched junction bases numbered 1, after V lost 0 bases and J lost 8 bases. The CDR3 runs 14 residues. This CDR3 is CASSLGQGAEKLFF. CDR3 sequence (DNA): TGCGCCAGCAGCTTGGGACAGGGGGCAGAAAAACTGTTTTTT.

This chain links TRBV4-2 with TRBJ1-6, with a tentative D call TRBD1 (6 bases). The CDR3 covers 17 residues. The V and J ends lost 2 bases and 8 bases respectively, with 19 bases between them. CDR1 LGHNA and CDR2 YNFKEQ come from the germline V gene. In DNA, the CDR3 is TGTGCCAGCAGCCAACTGTGGGAGGGGGAATCTGATTCACCCCTCCACTTT. The encoded protein is CASSQLWEGESDSPLHF.

The chain has TRBV4-2 and TRBJ2-5; no reliable D call. Trimming pared 0 bases from V and 5 bases from J, leaving 7 bases between. Germline-derived CDR1 and CDR2 are LGHNA and YNFKEQ. The length of the CDR3 is 13 residues. The CDR3 region has the DNA TGTGCCAGCAGCCAAGATCGTCGGGAGACCCAGTACTTC. This codes for CASSQDRRETQYF.

The rearrangement links TRBV5-1 to TRBJ2-7; TRBD2 matches at 8 bases. Germline values: CDR1 SGHRS, CDR2 YFSETQ. V was clipped by 5 bases and J by 4 bases; unmatched bases: 11. The CDR3 covers 15 residues. This CDR3 is CASRESGGTLYEQYF. In DNA, the CDR3 is TGCGCCAGCAGGGAATCGGGGGGGACTTTGTACGAGCAGTACTTC. The whole variable domain, remainder taken from reference TRBV5-1 and TRBJ2-7, is KAGVTQTPRYLIKTRGQQVTLSCSPISGHRSVSWYQQTPGQGLQFLFEYFSETQRNKGNFPGRFSGRQFSNSRSEMNVSTLELGDSALYLCASRESGGTLYEQYFGPGTRLTVT.

The V and J genes are TRBV5-1 and TRBJ2-3; 7 bases align to TRBD2. The trim removed 0 bases at V and 0 bases at J, leaving 4 bases unmatched. This CDR3 contains 16 residues. The germline gives CDR1 SGHRS, CDR2 YFSETQ. The CDR3 spells CASSLALAASTDTQYF. DNA for the CDR3: TGCGCCAGCAGCTTGGCGCTAGCGGCGAGCACAGATACGCAGTATTTT.

This sequence joins TRBV6-6 and TRBJ1-6, with 7 positions matching TRBD1. The CDR3 consists of 15 residues. Trimming at V came to 5 bases and at J to 7 bases, leaving 8 bases not matched to a gene. Germline values: CDR1 MNHNY, CDR2 SVGAGI (reference sequence). CDR3 nucleotides: TGTGCCAGCAGTAGAGCAGGGGGGAGGAATTCACCCCTCCACTTT. Its translation: CASSRAGGRNSPLHF.

The table lists this clone with a count of one. The V and J genes are TRBV20-1 and TRBJ2-7; TRBD2 might be the D (5 bases). Trimming left V 3 bases short and J 2 bases short, with 14 bases between. The V gene's germline CDR1 is DFQATT and CDR2 SNEGSKA (reference sequence). This CDR3 region has 14 residues. CDR3 nucleotides: TGCAGTGCTAGTTCGCCAGCGGACGCCTACGAGCAGTACTTC. This codes for CSASSPADAYEQYF.

The chain recombines TRBV18 with TRBJ1-5; 7 bases match TRBD1. CDR1 KGHSH and CDR2 LQKENI come from the germline V gene. The CDR3 is 15 residues long. The J segment lost 5 bases and the V segment lost 3 bases, leaving 7 bases of the junction unmatched. The CDR3 bases are TGTGCCAGCTCACCCAGGACAGGCTCTGATCAGCCCCAGCATTTT. This translates into CASSPRTGSDQPQHF.